Following are 21 T cell receptor beta chains from one sample sequenced in a study of blood T cells in healthy people across ages. A second PCR of 7 to 11 cycles used a sample-barcoded 5' primer and a J-beta primer mix. TCRdb independently ran MiXCR on the 5' RACE reads; one entry per CDR3 protein. The table shows about 2 million distinct CDR3 sequences, with roughly 52% occurring only once. Sequenced: blood. The source is a woman aged 40-49 years in good health.

To note about this clonotype: A much larger clone lies one base from this, so it may be a read error. The CDR3 spells CSAEDVQGGPSEQYF. DNA of the CDR3: TGCAGCGCTGAAGATGTACAGGGCGGGCCCTCCGAGCAGTACTTC. V gene TRBV29-1 combines with J gene TRBJ2-4; D is perhaps TRBD1 (6 bases). The J call is doubtful: the DNA matches TRBJ2-7 better. CDR3 length: 15 residues. Germline V gene lookup returns CDR1 SQVTM and CDR2 ANQGSEA.

V is TRBV29-1 and J is TRBJ2-4; 7 bases are a match to TRBD2. The J call may be incorrect, as the DNA end agrees better with TRBJ2-7. Germline V gives CDR1 SQVTM, CDR2 ANQGSEA. This CDR3 contains 14 residues. The CDR3, as DNA: TGCAGCGTTGAAGATAACGGGGGGTTGGGCGAGCAGTACTTC. Translated, it gives CSVEDNGGLGEQYF.

The rearrangement uses TRBV12-3 or TRBV12-4 and TRBJ2-4; TRBD1 matches at 8 bases. The J call may not be correct, given that the DNA end is closer to TRBJ2-7. There are 15 residues in the CDR3. CDR3 sequence: CASSILTGAGDEQYF. In nucleotides, the CDR3 is TGTGCCAGCAGTATCCTGACAGGGGCTGGTGACGAGCAGTACTTC.

This chain connects TRBV20-1 to TRBJ2-5, with TRBD2 matching over 10 bases. V lost 4 bases and J lost 2; bases outside the gene matches: 7. Germline V gives CDR1 DFQATT, CDR2 SNEGSKA (reference sequence). The CDR3 totals 15 residues. The CDR3 loop is CSATPTSGRQETQYF. The CDR3 DNA reads TGCAGTGCTACACCGACTAGCGGGCGGCAAGAGACCCAGTACTTC.

Regarding this clonotype: The junction shows a germline mismatch at one end, possibly a read error. V gene TRBV6-2 or TRBV6-3 combines with J gene TRBJ2-5, with TRBD2 matching 8 bases. Germline V gives CDR1 MNHEY, CDR2 SVGEGT. This CDR3 is 17 amino acids long. CDR3 DNA sequence: TGTGCCAGCAGTTACGACCAGCGGGGGCTAGTCCAAGGGACCCAGTACTTC. Translation: CASSYDQRGLVQGTQYF.

The chain employs TRBV28 and TRBJ2-1; TRBD1 agrees at 8 bases. The germline V gene has CDR1 MDHEN and CDR2 SYDVKM. V lost 6 bases, J lost 6 bases, and 10 bases stayed unmatched. The CDR3 has 15 amino acids. CDR3 DNA: TGTGCCAGCAGCCCCGACAGGGGATTCCGCAATGAGCAGTTCTTC. Its protein product is CASSPDRGFRNEQFF. The whole variable domain, filled in from reference TRBV28 and TRBJ2-1, reads DVKVTQSSRYLVKRTGEKVFLECVQDMDHENMFWYRQDPGLGLRLIYFSYDVKMKEKGDIPEGYSVSREKKERFSLILESASTNQTSMYLCASSPDRGFRNEQFFGPGTRLTVL.

Only one count was recorded for this clonotype. The rearrangement joins TRBV2 to TRBJ2-7, with a possible D match to TRBD2 (5 bases). The CDR3 sequence is 11 residues long. Trimming took 6 bases from V and 5 from J, leaving 8 bases between them. CDR1 is SNHLY and CDR2 is FYNNEI in the germline V gene. The DNA of the CDR3 is TGTGCCAGCAGGCGGGCCCACGAGCAGTACTTC. Its translation: CASRRAHEQYF.

The rearrangement uses TRBV7-2 and TRBJ2-7; D is unclear. The CDR3 loop spans 14 amino acids. The germline gives CDR1 SGHTA, CDR2 FQGNSA. V lost 2 bases and J lost 2, with 10 bases in between. The CDR3 here is CASSLNTKTYEQYF. The CDR3 region has the DNA TGTGCCAGCAGCTTAAATACTAAGACCTACGAGCAGTACTTC.

This clonotype has more than one count but fewer than ten. The gene calls are TRBV28 and TRBJ2-7; tentative D call: TRBD2 (6 bases). Germline CDR1 MDHEN, CDR2 SYDVKM. Trimming cost V 4 bases and J 1 base, with 11 bases left between them. This CDR3 comprises 14 residues. CDR3 bases: TGTGCCAGCAGTTCCGGGGGACCGTCCTACGAGCAGTACTTC. As protein: CASSSGGPSYEQYF.

This clonotype turned up a few times. The V and J genes are TRBV20-1 and TRBJ2-3; no clear D gene. The CDR3 length is 14 residues. CDR1 and CDR2 from the germline V gene are DFQATT and SNEGSKA (reference sequence). V was cut by 6 bases and J by 3 bases, with 16 bases left in between. The CDR3 DNA reads TGCAGTGCCCCACAGTCGGGCCAGACAGATACGCAGTATTTT. Its translation: CSAPQSGQTDTQYF.

There are a few counts of this clonotype. The chain joins TRBV11-2 to TRBJ2-5; the match to TRBD1 covers 9 bases. The germline V gene encodes CDR1 SGHAT and CDR2 FQNNGV. V lost 5 bases and J lost 4; bases outside the gene matches: 11. This CDR3 region has 16 residues. The CDR3 DNA reads as TGTGCCAGCAGCCCCTTCCCGGGACAGGGTTCAGAGACCCAGTACTTC. Translating gives CASSPFPGQGSETQYF.

This clonotype turned up a few times. The J gene is TRBJ1-5, the V gene TRBV25-1; possible D gene TRBD1, 6 bases. V was shortened by 3 bases and J by 0 bases, with 15 bases between the two germline ends. Looked up from germline, CDR1 is MGHDK and CDR2 is SYGVNS. The CDR3 is 17 residues long. The CDR3 loop reads CASSDRGGPISNQPQHF. The CDR3 DNA follows: TGTGCCAGCAGTGACCGAGGGGGACCGATTAGCAATCAGCCCCAGCATTTT.

The chain couples TRBV12-3 or TRBV12-4 to TRBJ2-7; D remains ambiguous. V lost 6 bases and J 2 bases, leaving 17 bases between the germline ends. The CDR3 contains 15 residues. The CDR3 nucleotides are TGTGCCAGCAGGTTGGACCCCAAACGGGCCTACGAGCAGTACTTC. It specifies CASRLDPKRAYEQYF.

This chain connects TRBV6-2 or TRBV6-3 to TRBJ2-7; TRBD2 might be the D (7 bases). The CDR3 covers 15 residues. Germline V gene lookup returns CDR1 MNHEY and CDR2 SVGEGT. The V gene lost 5 bases and the J gene lost 5 bases, with 19 bases spanning the gap. CDR3 sequence (DNA): TGTGCCAGCAGTACCGGGGGGCCCAAGGCCGACGAGCAGTACTTC. It encodes CASSTGGPKADEQYF.

The chain links TRBV27 to TRBJ2-2, with TRBD2 matching over 9 bases. This CDR3 has 15 amino acids. Losses at the gene ends were 7 bases for V and 2 bases for J; bases not matched to a gene: 5. CDR1 and CDR2 from the germline V gene are MNHEY and SMNVEV (reference sequence). DNA of the CDR3: TGTGCCAGCACGCGGGGGGGCCCTAACACCGGGGAGCTGTTTTTT. Encoded protein: CASTRGGPNTGELFF.

This sequence joins TRBV7-2 and TRBJ2-2; D is unresolved. CDR3 length: 13 residues. Germline CDR1 is SGHTA and CDR2 is FQGNSA. V was clipped by 4 bases and J by 15 bases, with 18 bases between them. In DNA, the CDR3 is TGTGCCAGCAGCTCCCCATCGGGCCTAGGGTTGTTTTTT. Translated: CASSSPSGLGLFF.

The J gene is TRBJ2-3, the V gene TRBV6-5; D is ambiguous. The V gene lost 0 bases and the J gene lost 2 bases, with 9 bases spanning the gap. The CDR3 covers 15 residues. Germline V lookup: CDR1 MNHEY, CDR2 SVGAGI. The CDR3 nucleotides read TGTGCCAGCAGTTACTCTGTGACACCCACAGATACGCAGTATTTT. Amino acid sequence: CASSYSVTPTDTQYF.

This clonotype turned up a few times. V is TRBV29-1 and J is TRBJ1-2; 7 nucleotides agree with TRBD1. The CDR3 runs 13 residues. Germline V gene data show CDR1 as SQVTM and CDR2 as ANQGSEA. J lost 7 bases, V lost 6 bases, and 11 bases had no gene match. The CDR3 sequence: CSVGTASFGGYTF. The DNA for the CDR3 is TGCAGCGTAGGGACAGCCTCGTTTGGTGGCTACACCTTC.

In regard to this clonotype: A much larger clone differs by one base, so this may be a read error. The J gene is TRBJ2-1, the V gene TRBV20-1, with 9 nucleotides matching TRBD1. Looked up from germline, CDR1 is DFQATT and CDR2 is SNEGSKA (reference sequence). The CDR3 sequence is 14 residues long. The trim removed 5 bases at V and 10 bases at J, leaving 12 bases unmatched. The CDR3 spells CSAETGGVFGEQFF. The CDR3, as DNA: TGCAGTGCTGAAACAGGGGGCGTGTTTGGGGAGCAGTTCTTC.

The rearrangement joins TRBV5-1 to TRBJ1-2, with D perhaps matching TRBD1 (6 bases). Germline CDR1 is SGHRS and CDR2 is YFSETQ. V was shortened by 1 base and J by 6 bases, with 19 bases between the two germline ends. The CDR3 is 16 amino acids. The CDR3 sequence: CASSLSDNRVWHGYTF. DNA for the CDR3: TGCGCCAGCAGCTTGTCCGACAACAGGGTCTGGCATGGCTACACCTTC.

V and J are TRBV6-6 and TRBJ1-6, with 7 bases that match TRBD1. V lost 5 bases and J lost 1; bases outside the gene matches: 5. The CDR3 runs 16 residues. Germline assignment: CDR1 MNHNY and CDR2 SVGAGI (reference sequence). This chain's CDR3 is CASSATGRSYNSPLHF. The DNA for the CDR3 is TGTGCCAGCAGTGCGACAGGGAGGTCCTATAATTCACCCCTCCACTTT.